Listed below are T cell receptor beta chains from one sample, sequenced in a study of intratumoral heterogeneity in liver cancer. Repertoires were generated with immunoSEQ multiplex PCR, while TCRdb's copy carries only in-frame clones and drops some. The table records about 20,000 clones, 73% of them present only once. The sequences come from tumor-adjacent normal tissue, collected before any cancer treatment. The receptor source for this set is a woman between 70 and 85 years old with hepatocellular carcinoma. Both conserved end residues are part of each CDR3. Each record gives: D gene, J gene, clone size, V gene, CDR3 protein, CDR3 DNA. A D gene is named only where the DNA matches it firmly. Only part of the rows carry a size: once, few, many, or a class if the clone is expanded.

d_gene: NA
j_gene: TRBJ2-6
abundance: NA
v_gene: TRBV28
CDR3aa: CASNLQGPGANVLTF
CDR3nt: TGTGCCAGCAATCTACAGGGACCTGGGGCCAACGTCCTGACTTTC

d_gene: TRBD2
j_gene: TRBJ2-3
abundance: NA
v_gene: TRBV29-1
CDR3aa: CSVIDSGGRTDTQYF
CDR3nt: TGCAGCGTTATTGATTCTGGCGGGAGGACAGATACGCAGTATTTT

d_gene: NA
j_gene: TRBJ1-1
abundance: NA
v_gene: TRBV28
CDR3aa: CASSLQMEGTEAFF
CDR3nt: TGTGCCAGCAGTTTACAGATGGAGGGAACTGAAGCTTTCTTT

d_gene: TRBD1
j_gene: TRBJ2-7
abundance: NA
v_gene: TRBV29-1
CDR3aa: CSVSDRARGKYF
CDR3nt: TGCAGCGTTTCGGACAGGGCCCGAGGGAAGTACTTC

d_gene: TRBD2
j_gene: TRBJ2-5
abundance: NA
v_gene: TRBV5-6
CDR3aa: CASSFESGSFGTQYF
CDR3nt: TGTGCCAGCAGCTTTGAGAGCGGGAGCTTTGGGACCCAGTACTTC

d_gene: NA
j_gene: TRBJ1-5
abundance: few
v_gene: TRBV30
CDR3aa: CVRRGSGNQPQHF
CDR3nt: TGTGTCCGGCGGGGTTCCGGCAATCAGCCCCAGCATTTT

d_gene: TRBD2
j_gene: TRBJ2-3
abundance: NA
v_gene: TRBV4-2
CDR3aa: CASSTELAGVLNTQYF
CDR3nt: TGTGCCAGCAGCACCGAACTAGCGGGAGTTTTAAATACGCAGTATTTT

d_gene: NA
j_gene: TRBJ1-4
abundance: NA
v_gene: TRBV19
CDR3aa: CASRGTSANEKLFF
CDR3nt: TGTGCCAGTAGGGGGACATCGGCTAATGAAAAACTGTTTTTT

d_gene: NA
j_gene: TRBJ1-1
abundance: few
v_gene: TRBV7-9
CDR3aa: CASSGGSSEAFF
CDR3nt: TGTGCCAGCAGCGGGGGCAGTTCTGAAGCTTTCTTT

d_gene: TRBD2
j_gene: TRBJ2-5
abundance: NA
v_gene: TRBV7-9
CDR3aa: CASSKGTSGIRETQYF
CDR3nt: TGTGCCAGCAGCAAAGGCACTAGCGGGATTCGGGAGACCCAGTACTTC

d_gene: NA
j_gene: TRBJ2-3
abundance: once
v_gene: TRBV7-8
CDR3aa: CASSLDGKGGSTDTQYF
CDR3nt: TGTGCCAGCAGCTTAGATGGGAAGGGCGGTAGCACAGATACGCAGTATTTT

d_gene: TRBD2
j_gene: TRBJ2-2
abundance: NA
v_gene: TRBV7-2
CDR3aa: CASSPQAGGLGELFF
CDR3nt: TGTGCCAGCAGCCCACAGGCGGGAGGGCTCGGGGAGCTGTTTTTT

d_gene: NA
j_gene: TRBJ2-7
abundance: NA
v_gene: TRBV7-6
CDR3aa: CASSLEGRGEYEQYF
CDR3nt: TGTGCCAGCAGCTTAGAGGGCAGGGGGGAATACGAGCAGTACTTC

d_gene: NA
j_gene: TRBJ1-6
abundance: NA
v_gene: TRBV21-1
CDR3aa: CATPAVSSYNSPLHF
CDR3nt: TGTGCCACCCCAGCTGTGAGCTCCTATAATTCACCCCTCCACTTT

d_gene: TRBD2
j_gene: TRBJ2-1
abundance: NA
v_gene: TRBV9
CDR3aa: CASSPLGTSSGEQFF
CDR3nt: TGTGCCAGCAGCCCTTTGGGGACTAGCTCGGGTGAGCAGTTCTTC

d_gene: NA
j_gene: TRBJ1-1
abundance: NA
v_gene: TRBV7-8
CDR3aa: CASSGIRDSLHAFF
CDR3nt: TGTGCCAGCAGCGGAATCCGGGACTCCTTGCACGCTTTCTTT

d_gene: NA
j_gene: TRBJ2-7
abundance: NA
v_gene: TRBV28
CDR3aa: CASSWGPYEQYF
CDR3nt: TGTGCCAGCAGTTGGGGACCTTACGAGCAGTACTTC

d_gene: NA
j_gene: TRBJ2-3
abundance: few
v_gene: TRBV5-1
CDR3aa: CASSYSAGTDTQYF
CDR3nt: TGCGCCAGCAGCTACTCTGCCGGCACAGATACGCAGTATTTT

d_gene: NA
j_gene: TRBJ2-2
abundance: NA
v_gene: TRBV9
CDR3aa: CASSVVARGNTGELFF
CDR3nt: TGTGCCAGCAGCGTCGTAGCGAGAGGGAACACCGGGGAGCTGTTTTTT